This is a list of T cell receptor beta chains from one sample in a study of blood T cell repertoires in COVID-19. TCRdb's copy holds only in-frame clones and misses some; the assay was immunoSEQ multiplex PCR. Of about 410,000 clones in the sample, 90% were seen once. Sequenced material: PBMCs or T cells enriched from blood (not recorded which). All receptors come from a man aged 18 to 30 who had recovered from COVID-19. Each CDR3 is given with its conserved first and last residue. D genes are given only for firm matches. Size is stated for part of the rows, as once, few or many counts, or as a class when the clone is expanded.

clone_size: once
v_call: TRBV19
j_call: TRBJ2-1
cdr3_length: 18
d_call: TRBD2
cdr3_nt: TGTGCCAGTAGTACTCTCTCCCCTAGCGGGGGATCCTACAATGAGCAGTTCTTC
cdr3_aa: CASSTLSPSGGSYNEQFF

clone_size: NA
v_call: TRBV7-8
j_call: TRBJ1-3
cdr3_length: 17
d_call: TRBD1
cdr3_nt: TGTGCCAGCAGATTAGCGGGGGTTCAGGGGGCAGGAAACACCATATATTTT
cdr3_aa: CASRLAGVQGAGNTIYF

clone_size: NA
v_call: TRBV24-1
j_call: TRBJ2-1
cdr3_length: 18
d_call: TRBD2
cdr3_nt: TGTGCCACCAGTGACCCGAGCAGGAGCGGGGGCTCCTACAATGAGCAGTTCTTC
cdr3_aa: CATSDPSRSGGSYNEQFF

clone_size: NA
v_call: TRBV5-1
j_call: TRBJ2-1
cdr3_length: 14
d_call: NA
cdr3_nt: TGCGCCAGCAGCGGAGGGATTCCCTACAATGAGCAGTTCTTC
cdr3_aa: CASSGGIPYNEQFF

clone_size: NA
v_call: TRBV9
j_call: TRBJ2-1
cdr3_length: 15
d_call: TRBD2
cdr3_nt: TGTGCCAGCAGCGTAGTAGGCGGGAGTGGGGATGAGCAGTTCTTC
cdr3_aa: CASSVVGGSGDEQFF

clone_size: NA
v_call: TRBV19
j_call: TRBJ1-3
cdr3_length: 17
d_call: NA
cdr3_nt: TGTGCCAGTAGTATGCCCGCGGGGGTTCGCTCTGGAAACACCATATATTTT
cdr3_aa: CASSMPAGVRSGNTIYF

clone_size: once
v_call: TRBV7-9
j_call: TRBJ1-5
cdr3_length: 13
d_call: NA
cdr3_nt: TGTGCCAGCAGCTTTACAGGCAATCAGCCCCAGCATTTT
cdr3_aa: CASSFTGNQPQHF

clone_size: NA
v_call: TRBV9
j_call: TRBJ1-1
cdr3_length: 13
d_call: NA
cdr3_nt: TGTGCCAGCAGCGCCCACATGAACACTGAAGCTTTCTTT
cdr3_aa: CASSAHMNTEAFF

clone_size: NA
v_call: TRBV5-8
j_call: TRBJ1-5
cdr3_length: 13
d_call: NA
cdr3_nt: TGTGCCAGCAGCATAGAGCGGGACCAGCCCCAGCATTTT
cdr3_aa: CASSIERDQPQHF

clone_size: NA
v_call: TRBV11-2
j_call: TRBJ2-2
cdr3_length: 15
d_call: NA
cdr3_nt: TGTGCCAGCAGCTTAGTAGGGAGTTACACCGGGGAGCTGTTTTTT
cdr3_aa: CASSLVGSYTGELFF

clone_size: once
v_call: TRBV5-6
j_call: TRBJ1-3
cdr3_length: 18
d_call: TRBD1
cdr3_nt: TGTGCCAGCAGCCATTTGCGGACGACAGGGAAATGGGGAAACACCATATATTTT
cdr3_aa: CASSHLRTTGKWGNTIYF

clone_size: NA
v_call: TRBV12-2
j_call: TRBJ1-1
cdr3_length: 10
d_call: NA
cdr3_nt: TGTGCAAGTCGCGAGACTGAAGCTTTCTTT
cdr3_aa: CASRETEAFF

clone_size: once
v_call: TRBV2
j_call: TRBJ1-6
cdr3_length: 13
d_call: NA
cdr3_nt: TGTGCCAGCAGAGACTGGGGGCCTTCACCCCTCCACTTT
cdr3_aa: CASRDWGPSPLHF

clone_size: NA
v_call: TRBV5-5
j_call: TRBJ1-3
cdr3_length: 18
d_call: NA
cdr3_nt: TGTGCCAGCAGCCAGACCGTAAACAGGGCGAACTCTGGAAACACCATATATTTT
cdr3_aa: CASSQTVNRANSGNTIYF

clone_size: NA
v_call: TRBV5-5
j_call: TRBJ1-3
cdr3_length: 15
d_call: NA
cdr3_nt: TGTGCCAGCAGCTTGCCTCGGGGATACCGAAACACCATATATTTT
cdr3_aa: CASSLPRGYRNTIYF

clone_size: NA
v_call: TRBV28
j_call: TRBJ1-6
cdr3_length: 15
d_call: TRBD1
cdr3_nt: TGTGCCAGCAGTCCACCAGACAGGGATAATTCACCCCTCCACTTT
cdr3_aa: CASSPPDRDNSPLHF

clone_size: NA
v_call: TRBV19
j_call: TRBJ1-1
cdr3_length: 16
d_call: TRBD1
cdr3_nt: TGTGCCAGTAGTACCCTAGGACAGGTTCTTTACACTGAAGCTTTCTTT
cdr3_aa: CASSTLGQVLYTEAFF

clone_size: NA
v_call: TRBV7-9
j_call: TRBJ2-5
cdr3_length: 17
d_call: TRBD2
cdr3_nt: TGTGCCAGCAGCCGGTTTGCGGCGGGGGGCCGGGGAGAGACCCAGTACTTC
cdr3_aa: CASSRFAAGGRGETQYF

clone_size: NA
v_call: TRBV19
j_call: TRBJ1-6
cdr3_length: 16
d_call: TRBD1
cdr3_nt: TGTGCCAGTAGTATAGCGGGACAGCTCTATAATTCACCCCTCCACTTT
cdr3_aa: CASSIAGQLYNSPLHF

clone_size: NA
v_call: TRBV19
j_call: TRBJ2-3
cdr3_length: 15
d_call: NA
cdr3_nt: TGTGCCAGTAGTACCGACCTAGGACTCTTCACTACGCAGTATTTT
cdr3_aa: CASSTDLGLFTTQYF

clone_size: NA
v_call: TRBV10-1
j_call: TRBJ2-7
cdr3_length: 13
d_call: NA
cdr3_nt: TGCGCCAGCAGTGATCGGGGGAGCAGCGAGCAGTACTTC
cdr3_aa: CASSDRGSSEQYF

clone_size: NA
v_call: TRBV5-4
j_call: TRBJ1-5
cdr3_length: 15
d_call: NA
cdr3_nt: TGTGCCAGCAGCTTGGGTGGAACAGGTAATCAGCCCCAGCATTTT
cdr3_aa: CASSLGGTGNQPQHF

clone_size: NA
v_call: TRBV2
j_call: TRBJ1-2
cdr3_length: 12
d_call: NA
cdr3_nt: TGTGCCAGCAGGTCTGACAGCTATGGCTACACCTTC
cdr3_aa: CASRSDSYGYTF

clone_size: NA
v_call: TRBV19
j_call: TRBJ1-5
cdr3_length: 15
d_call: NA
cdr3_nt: TGTGCCAGTAGTTCTTCCGACTCTAACAATCAGCCCCAGCATTTT
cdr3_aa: CASSSSDSNNQPQHF

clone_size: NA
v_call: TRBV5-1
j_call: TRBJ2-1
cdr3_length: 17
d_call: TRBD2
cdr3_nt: TGCGCCAGCAGCGGCAGCGGGAGGTTTAGCTCCTACAATGAGCAGTTCTTC
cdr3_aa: CASSGSGRFSSYNEQFF

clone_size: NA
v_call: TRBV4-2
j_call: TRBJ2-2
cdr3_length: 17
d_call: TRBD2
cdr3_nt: TGTGCCAGCAGCCAAGATCCCCTAGCGGGAGTCCGCGGGGAGCTGTTTTTT
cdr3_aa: CASSQDPLAGVRGELFF

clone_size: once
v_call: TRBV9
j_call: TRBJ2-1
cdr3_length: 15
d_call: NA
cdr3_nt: TGTGCCAGCAGCGACCGGGGGAATCCAAACAATGAGCAGTTCTTC
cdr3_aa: CASSDRGNPNNEQFF

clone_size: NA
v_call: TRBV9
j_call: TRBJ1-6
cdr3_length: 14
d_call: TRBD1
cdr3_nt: TGTGCCAGCAGCGTGGGACAGGACGCATCACCCCTCCACTTT
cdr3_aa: CASSVGQDASPLHF

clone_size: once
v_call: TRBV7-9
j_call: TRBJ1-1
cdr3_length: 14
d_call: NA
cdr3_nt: TGTGCCAGCAGCCCCCCCCACTCGTGGACTGAAGCTTTCTTT
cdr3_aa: CASSPPHSWTEAFF

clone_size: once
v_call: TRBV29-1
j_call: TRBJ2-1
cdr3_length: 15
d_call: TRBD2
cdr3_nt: TGCAGCGCCGGACCAAGACTAGCGGGAGACAGGGAGCAGTTCTTC
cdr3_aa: CSAGPRLAGDREQFF

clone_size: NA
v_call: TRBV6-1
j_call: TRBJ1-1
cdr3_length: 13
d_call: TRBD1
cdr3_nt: TGTGCCAGCAGTGAAGGGTTAGGGGGCCAGGCTTTCTTT
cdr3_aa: CASSEGLGGQAFF

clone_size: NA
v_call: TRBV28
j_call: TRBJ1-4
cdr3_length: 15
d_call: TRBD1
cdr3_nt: TGTGCCAGCAGTTCCGCCGGGACAGGGGGCGAAAAACTGTTTTTT
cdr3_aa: CASSSAGTGGEKLFF

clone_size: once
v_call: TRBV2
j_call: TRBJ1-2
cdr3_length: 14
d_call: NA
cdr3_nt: TGTGCCAGCAGTGGGGAGGTGCTCAACTATGGCTACACCTTC
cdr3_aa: CASSGEVLNYGYTF

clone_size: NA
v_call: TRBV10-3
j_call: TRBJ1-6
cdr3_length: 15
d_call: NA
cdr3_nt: TGTGCCATCAGTGAGCCAAGTGGAGGTGGCTCACCCCTCCACTTT
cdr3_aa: CAISEPSGGGSPLHF

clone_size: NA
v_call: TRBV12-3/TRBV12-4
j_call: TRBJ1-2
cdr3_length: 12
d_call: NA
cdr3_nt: TGTGCCAGCAGTTTTCAGGGCCAAGGCTACACCTTC
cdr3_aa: CASSFQGQGYTF

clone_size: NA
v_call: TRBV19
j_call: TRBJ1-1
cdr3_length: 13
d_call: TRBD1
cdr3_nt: TGTGCCTCAGAACAGGGGGTGAACACTGAAGCTTTCTTT
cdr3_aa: CASEQGVNTEAFF

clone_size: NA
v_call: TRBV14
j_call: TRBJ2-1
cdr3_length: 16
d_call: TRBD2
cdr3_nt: TGTGCCAGCAGCCAAGGTAGCGGGCTTTCCTACAATGAGCAGTTCTTC
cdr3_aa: CASSQGSGLSYNEQFF

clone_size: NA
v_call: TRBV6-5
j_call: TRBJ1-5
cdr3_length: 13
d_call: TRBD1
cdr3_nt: TGTGCCAGCAGTATCAGGGGGGTTCAGCCCCAGCATTTT
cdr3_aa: CASSIRGVQPQHF

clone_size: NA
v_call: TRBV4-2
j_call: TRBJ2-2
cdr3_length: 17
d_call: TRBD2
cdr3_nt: TGTGCCAGCAGCCAAGGCACAGCGGGAGGGCCCGGCGGGGAGCTGTTTTTT
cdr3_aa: CASSQGTAGGPGGELFF

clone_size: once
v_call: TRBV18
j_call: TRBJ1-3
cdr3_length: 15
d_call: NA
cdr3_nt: TGTGCCAGCTCACCGGGAGGAAGCTCTGGAAACACCATATATTTT
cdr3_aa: CASSPGGSSGNTIYF

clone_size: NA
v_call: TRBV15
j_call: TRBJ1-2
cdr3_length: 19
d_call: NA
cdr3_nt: TGTGCCACCAGCAGAGATTCTATTGGTAGGACGGGGACTATCTATGGCTACACCTTC
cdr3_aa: CATSRDSIGRTGTIYGYTF

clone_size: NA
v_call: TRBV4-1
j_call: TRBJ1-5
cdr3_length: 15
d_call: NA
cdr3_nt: TGCGCCAGCAGCCCGGGGGAGGCAAGCAATCAGCCCCAGCATTTT
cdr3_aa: CASSPGEASNQPQHF

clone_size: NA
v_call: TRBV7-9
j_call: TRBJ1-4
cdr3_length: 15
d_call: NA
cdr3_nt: TGTGCCAGCAGCCCAAGGGGACTCCCAAATGAAAAACTGTTTTTT
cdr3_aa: CASSPRGLPNEKLFF

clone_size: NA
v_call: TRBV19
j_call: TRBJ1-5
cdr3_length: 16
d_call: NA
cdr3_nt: TGTGCCAGTAGGGATGGCGGATACACGCATGGGCAGCCCCAGCATTTT
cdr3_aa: CASRDGGYTHGQPQHF

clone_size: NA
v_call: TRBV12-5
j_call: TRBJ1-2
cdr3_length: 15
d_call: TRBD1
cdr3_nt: TGTGCTAGTGGCCCCCCGACAGGGGATTCGAGGGGCTACACCTTC
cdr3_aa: CASGPPTGDSRGYTF

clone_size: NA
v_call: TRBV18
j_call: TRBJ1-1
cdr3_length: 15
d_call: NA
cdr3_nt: TGTGCCAGCTCACCACCGGGGTTTGGGAGGAGTGAAGCTTTCTTT
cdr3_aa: CASSPPGFGRSEAFF

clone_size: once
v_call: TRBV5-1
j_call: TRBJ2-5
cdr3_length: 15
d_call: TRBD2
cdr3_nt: TGCGCCAGCAGCTTGGGAACTAGCGGGGGAGAGACCCAGTACTTC
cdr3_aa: CASSLGTSGGETQYF

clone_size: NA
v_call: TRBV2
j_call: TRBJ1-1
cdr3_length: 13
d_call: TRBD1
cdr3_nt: TGTGCCAGCAGTGATCAGGGGGCTATTGAAGCTTTCTTT
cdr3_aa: CASSDQGAIEAFF

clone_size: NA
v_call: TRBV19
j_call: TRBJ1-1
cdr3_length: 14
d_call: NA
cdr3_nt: TGTGCCAGTAGTATCCCAGGAGGGAACACTGAAGCTTTCTTT
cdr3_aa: CASSIPGGNTEAFF

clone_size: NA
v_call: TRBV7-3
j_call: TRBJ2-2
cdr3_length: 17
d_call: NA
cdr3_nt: TGTGCCAGCAGCTTATCAACTGGAGGCACGTTTACCGGGGAGCTGTTTTTT
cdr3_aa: CASSLSTGGTFTGELFF

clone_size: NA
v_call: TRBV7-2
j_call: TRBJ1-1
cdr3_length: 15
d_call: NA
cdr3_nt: TGTGCCAGCAGCTTAGGTATTTGGTCGTCGGCTGAAGCTTTCTTT
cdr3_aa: CASSLGIWSSAEAFF

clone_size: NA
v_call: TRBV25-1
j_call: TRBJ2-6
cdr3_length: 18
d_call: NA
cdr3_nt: TGTGCCAGCAGTGAATATACCGTAATAGAATCTGGGGCCAACGTCCTGACTTTC
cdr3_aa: CASSEYTVIESGANVLTF

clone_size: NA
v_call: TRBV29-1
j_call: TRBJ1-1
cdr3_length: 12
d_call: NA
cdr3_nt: TGCAGCGCCCAGACAGGAAACACTGAAGCTTTCTTT
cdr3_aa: CSAQTGNTEAFF

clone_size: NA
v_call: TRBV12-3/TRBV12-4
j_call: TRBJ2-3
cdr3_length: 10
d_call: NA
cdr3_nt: TGTGCCACCGGCACAGATACGCAGTATTTT
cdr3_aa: CATGTDTQYF